A single sample gave rise to the 13 T cell receptor beta chains below, sequenced in a study of T cell responses to AZD1222 COVID-19 vaccine. The method was immunoSEQ multiplex PCR; TCRdb's version includes in-frame clones alone and lacks a portion of them. Here the sample spans 95,000 to 150,000 clones, roughly 90% being singletons. The input for sequencing was peripheral blood, taken on day 0 of AZD1222 vaccination. The receptors shown here come from an adult in good health.

This clone was seen a handful of times. The chain links TRBV5-8 to TRBJ1-1; D not certain. V gave up 2 bases and J gave up 7 bases, with 12 bases separating them. This CDR3 comprises 13 residues. Germline CDR1 SGHTS, CDR2 YDEGEE. CDR3 in amino acids: CASSFLTTIEAFF. The CDR3 DNA reads TGTGCCAGCAGCTTCTTAACGACCATTGAAGCTTTCTTT.

CDR3 amino acids: CASSVGPPLGRGPKEQFF. CDR3 coding DNA: TGTGCCAGCAGCGTAGGACCCCCTCTCGGGAGGGGACCGAAGGAGCAGTTCTTC. The chain couples TRBV9 to TRBJ2-1, with 8 bases matching TRBD2. The CDR3 has 18 amino acids. Germline V gene sequence: CDR1 SGDLS, CDR2 YYNGEE. The J segment lost 10 bases and the V segment lost 0 bases, leaving 18 bases of the junction unmatched.

The V gene is TRBV7-6, the J gene TRBJ2-7, with D maybe TRBD2 (5 bases). CDR3 size: 15 residues. The ends were cut back, 3 bases at V and 2 bases at J, with 14 bases in the middle. From germline, CDR1 is SGHVS and CDR2 FNYEAQ. The CDR3 protein is CASSFRSGPPYEQYF. For the CDR3, the DNA is TGTGCCAGCAGCTTTAGGAGCGGCCCCCCCTACGAGCAGTACTTC.

DNA of the CDR3: TGTGCCAGCAGCCGTTCTTCGGGAAAAGAGACCCAGTACTTC. This gives the protein CASSRSSGKETQYF. This chain links TRBV3-1 (or the pseudogene TRBV3-2) with TRBJ2-5; D might be TRBD2 (5 bases). Germline V gene sequence: CDR1 LGHDT, CDR2 YNNKEL (reference sequence). V shed 4 bases and J shed 3 bases, with 12 bases lying between them. The CDR3 has 14 amino acids.

The chain carries TRBV25-1 and TRBJ1-1; D gene uncertain. The CDR3 has 14 residues. Looked up from germline, CDR1 is MGHDK and CDR2 is SYGVNS. V was pared by 2 bases and J by 0 bases, with 7 bases between. CDR3: CASSEDRLNTEAFF. CDR3 nucleotide sequence: TGTGCCAGCAGTGAAGATAGGTTGAACACTGAAGCTTTCTTT. Filled out from reference TRBV25-1 and TRBJ1-1, the complete variable domain reads EADIYQTPRYLVIGTGKKITLECSQTMGHDKMYWYQQDPGMELHLIHYSYGVNSTEKGDLSSESTVSRIRTEHFPLTLESARPSHTSQYLCASSEDRLNTEAFFGQGTRLTVV.

V gene TRBV9 combines with J gene TRBJ1-4; D gene uncertain. CDR1 and CDR2 (germline): SGDLS, YYNGEE. The CDR3 length is 15 residues. V lost 4 bases to trimming and J lost 0 bases, with 10 bases between them. DNA for the CDR3: TGTGCCAGCAGCCCGTGGGAGTCAACTAATGAAAAACTGTTTTTT. It specifies CASSPWESTNEKLFF. The full variable domain, its missing parts supplied by reference TRBV9 and TRBJ1-4, is DSGVTQTPKHLITATGQRVTLRCSPRSGDLSVYWYQQSLDQGLQFLIQYYNGEERAKGNILERFSAQQFPDLHSELNLSSLELGDSALYFCASSPWESTNEKLFFGSGTQLSVL.

This clone is a singleton in its sample. V gene TRBV11-2 combines with J gene TRBJ2-2; 9 nucleotides line up with TRBD2. Germline lookup yields CDR1 SGHAT and CDR2 FQNNGV. The CDR3 covers 16 residues. Unmatched junction bases numbered 5, after V lost 1 base and J lost 5 bases. The CDR3 spells CASSLVAGGLTGELFF. CDR3 DNA: TGTGCCAGCAGCTTAGTTGCGGGAGGGCTAACCGGGGAGCTGTTTTTT.

The chain recombines TRBV9 with TRBJ1-6; no reliable D call. This CDR3 comprises 16 residues. Germline-derived CDR1 and CDR2 are SGDLS and YYNGEE. V dropped 0 bases and J dropped 7 bases, with 14 bases sitting between them. The CDR3 sequence is CASSVDVGLQNSPLHF. The CDR3 region has the DNA TGTGCCAGCAGCGTAGATGTAGGGCTTCAAAATTCACCCCTCCACTTT.

This clone was picked up a small number of times. The gene calls are TRBV29-1 and TRBJ2-7, with D perhaps given as TRBD1 or TRBD2 (5 bases each). CDR1 is SQVTM, CDR2 ANQGSEA, per germline. Trimming took off 5 bases at V and 9 bases at J, with 17 bases between the two ends. This CDR3 comprises 12 residues. The CDR3 bases are TGCAGCGTTCCTGGGGACCGCAAGGGGCAGTACTTC. Translation gives CSVPGDRKGQYF.

The chain couples TRBV13 to TRBJ2-3, with 12 bases aligning to TRBD2. There are 16 residues in the CDR3. Unmatched junction bases numbered 7, after V lost 6 bases and J lost 3 bases. Germline V gene sequence: CDR1 PRHDT, CDR2 FYEKMQ (reference sequence). This CDR3 is CASRPGLAGITDTQYF. CDR3 coding DNA: TGTGCCAGCAGACCTGGACTAGCGGGAATAACAGATACGCAGTATTTT. Looking up the rest from reference TRBV13 and TRBJ2-3 gives the full variable domain: AAGVIQSPRHLIKEKRETATLKCYPIPRHDTVYWYQQGPGQDPQFLISFYEKMQSDKGSIPDRFSAQQFSDYHSELNMSSLELGDSALYFCASRPGLAGITDTQYFGPGTRLTVL.

V and J are TRBV19 and TRBJ1-5, with D uncertain. V was clipped by 4 bases and J by 0 bases, with 28 bases between them. The CDR3 totals 21 residues. Per germline, CDR1 LNHDA and CDR2 SQIVND (reference sequence). The CDR3 sequence is CASSTLAPADGVQYSNQPQHF. The CDR3 coding sequence is TGTGCCAGTAGTACCCTAGCCCCCGCGGACGGCGTCCAATATAGCAATCAGCCCCAGCATTTT.

The rearrangement joins TRBV18 to TRBJ1-4; tentative D call: TRBD1 (6 bases). The CDR3 loop spans 17 amino acids. CDR1 and CDR2 from the germline V gene are KGHSH and LQKENI. Trimming took off 2 bases at V and 0 bases at J, with 13 bases between the two ends. Here the CDR3 reads CASSPRQVATTNEKLFF. The CDR3 nucleotides are TGTGCCAGCTCACCAAGACAGGTCGCCACAACTAATGAAAAACTGTTTTTT. Looking up the rest from reference TRBV18 and TRBJ1-4 gives the full variable domain: NAGVMQNPRHLVRRRGQEARLRCSPMKGHSHVYWYRQLPEEGLKFMVYLQKENIIDESGMPKERFSAEFPKEGPSILRIQQVVRGDSAAYFCASSPRQVATTNEKLFFGSGTQLSVL.

The rearrangement uses TRBV3-1 (or the pseudogene TRBV3-2) and TRBJ2-2; D remains ambiguous. There are 13 residues in the CDR3. V lost 4 bases, J lost 12 bases, and 15 bases lay in between. CDR1 is LGHDT and CDR2 is YNNKEL in the germline V gene (reference sequence). Here the CDR3 DNA reads TGTGCCAGCAGCCCCTACCTGGCCGAACAGCTGTTTTTT. It codes for CASSPYLAEQLFF.